A single T cell receptor beta chain is shown here with its context. These data are taken from a study of OX40 agonist ivuxolimab in advanced cancers. Looked up from germline, CDR1 is SGHTA and CDR2 is FQGNSA. CDR3 size: 13 residues. V shed 5 bases and J shed 2 bases, with 9 bases lying between them. Method: immunoSEQ multiplex PCR; TCRdb's copy keeps in-frame clones and lacks some. The repertoire includes roughly 96,000 clones, roughly four fifths of them detected once, and about 5.8% sits in the top ten. V is TRBV7-2 and J is TRBJ1-1; unclear D gene. The clonotype originates from an adult with an advanced solid tumor such as melanoma, head and neck, liver or kidney cancer. This sample comprised CD4+ or CD8+ T cells sorted from blood, obtained in a trial of the OX40 agonist ivuxolimab. This CDR3 reads CASSPRFNTEAFF. The CDR3 DNA sequence: TGTGCCAGCAGCCCCCGTTTTAACACTGAAGCTTTCTTT.